Below, 7 T cell receptor beta chains from the same sample are listed, as sequenced in a study of cytotoxic CD8 clonotypes in ibrutinib-treated CLL. Sequencing was performed with immunoSEQ multiplex PCR; in TCRdb, only in-frame clones are kept and a portion is missing. The data contain under 200,000 clones, 81% of them singletons. This sample comprised PBMCs, obtained after 12 months of ibrutinib treatment. The source is a human donor with chronic lymphocytic leukemia.

This chain joins TRBV27 and TRBJ2-2, with a possible D match to TRBD1 (5 bases). The CDR3 covers 15 residues. Germline V gives CDR1 MNHEY, CDR2 SMNVEV (reference sequence). The V end was cut by 7 bases, the J end by 1 base, with 13 bases between. The CDR3 coding sequence is TGTGCCAGCACCCCCCTCCAGGGGAACACCGGGGAGCTGTTTTTT. It specifies CASTPLQGNTGELFF.

In its sample, this clone was seen once. CDR3 amino acids: CASSFELEFVGLSTDTQYF. The CDR3, as DNA: TGCGCCAGCAGCTTTGAGTTAGAATTTGTAGGACTAAGCACAGATACGCAGTATTTT. The gene calls are TRBV5-1 and TRBJ2-3; maybe TRBD2 (6 bases). The V end was cut by 2 bases, the J end by 0 bases, with 22 bases between. The germline CDR1 and CDR2 sequences are SGHRS and YFSETQ. The CDR3 spans 19 residues.

The V and J genes are TRBV5-1 and TRBJ2-3; a weak D match, TRBD2 (6 bases). This CDR3 spans 14 amino acids. Germline CDR1 is SGHRS and CDR2 is YFSETQ. V was trimmed by 2 bases and J by 3 bases, leaving 10 bases between them. CDR3 DNA: TGCGCCAGCAGCTTTGTCGGGAGTACAGATACGCAGTATTTT. It is translated as CASSFVGSTDTQYF.

The chain has TRBV27 and TRBJ2-7; 9 bases map to TRBD2. Germline V gives CDR1 MNHEY, CDR2 SMNVEV (reference sequence). This CDR3 is built from 14 residues. J gave up 2 bases and V 2 bases, and 1 base lay outside the gene matches. The CDR3 coding sequence is TGTGCCAGCAGTTTAGGCGGGAGGGCCTACGAGCAGTACTTC. It encodes CASSLGGRAYEQYF.

The chain employs TRBV7-8 and TRBJ1-1; D is uncertain. CDR1 is SGHVS and CDR2 is FQNEAQ in the germline V gene. With 0 bases removed from V and 3 bases from J, the gap between germline ends came to 8 bases. The CDR3 totals 14 residues. The CDR3 loop reads CASSLASRDTEAFF. The DNA for the CDR3 is TGTGCCAGCAGCTTAGCGAGTAGAGACACTGAAGCTTTCTTT.

This sequence joins TRBV6-5 and TRBJ1-5; 8 nucleotides line up with TRBD1. This CDR3 region has 14 residues. Germline CDR1 MNHEY, CDR2 SVGAGI. V gave up 6 bases and J gave up 4 bases; unmatched junction bases: 5. The DNA for the CDR3 is TGTGCCAGCAGCGCAGGGGGCCTAAATCAGCCCCAGCATTTT. This gives the protein CASSAGGLNQPQHF.

This rearrangement joins TRBV28 to TRBJ1-2, with 10 bases matching TRBD1. V lost 4 bases, J lost 8 bases, and 4 bases stayed unmatched. Germline-derived CDR1 and CDR2 are MDHEN and SYDVKM. The CDR3 length is 13 residues. CDR3 loop: CASSSRQGAGYTF. The CDR3 nucleotides read TGTGCCAGCAGTTCCCGACAGGGGGCCGGCTACACCTTC.